This T cell receptor (beta chain) emerged from a study of lymphopenia after photon versus proton radiotherapy. Overall study findings and caveats: Oligoclonal CD8+ Temra expansion after nadir drove photon patients' diversity drop. Only patients who died were analyzed for survival; proton advantage is unproven. Photon-treated patients lost naive T cells and TCR diversity; proton-treated stayed stable. Larger post-nadir TCR diversity loss correlated inversely with survival in deceased patients.

Profiling relied on immunoSEQ multiplex PCR, and the TCRdb table lists in-frame clones only, not all of them. Here the sample spans tens of thousands of clones, approximately 84% being singletons. Germline V CDR1 and CDR2: MGHRA, YSYEKL. The CDR3 spans 9 amino acids, including both terminal residues. This clone was picked up a small number of times. Its antigen is not identified. As the CDR3 is not closed by the conserved phenylalanine or tryptophan, this likely results from a read error. The DNA is left out, because the CDR3 cannot be placed on it with certainty; the CDR3 is given as TCRdb lists it. V gene TRBV4-1 combines with J gene TRBJ1-2; the table's TRBD1 call for D was not verified on the DNA. This specimen was peripheral blood, taken from a patient treated with proton-based radiotherapy. This receptor was obtained from a man aged 55 to 70 with pancreatic cancer. The CDR3 spells CASSQDWGI.